Given below is one TCR beta chain in context. This specimen comes from a study of T-cell reconstitution after alpha-beta-depleted transplantation in children. TCRbeta library construction was performed incorporating unique molecular identifiers. TCRdb re-called the PCR reads with MiXCR, one entry per CDR3 protein. This table holds about 230,000 distinct CDR3 sequences, around 9.5% found once. Sequenced material: PBMCs from the stem cell graft donor, taken from the stem cell graft. This receptor was taken from a human donor who donated a stem cell graft to a child with acute lymphoblastic leukemia.

In DNA, the CDR3 is TGCGCCAGCAGCCAAGGACTAGGGACGGGAGAGACCCAGTACTTC. Its translation: CASSQGLGTGETQYF. The chain combines TRBV4-3 with TRBJ2-5, with D possibly matching TRBD2 (6 bases). Germline V gene lookup returns CDR1 LGHNA and CDR2 YSLEER. This CDR3 spans 15 amino acids. Trimming removed 1 base from V and 4 bases from J, with 13 bases in between.